This TCR beta chain was documented in a study of cytomegalovirus exposure and HLA in healthy donors. Study-wide findings and caveats: Earlier analysis yielded a pattern in which most TCR beta V segments were productive about 90% or about 30% of the time. Researchers had no immune exposure information except CMV serostatus available. A later analysis showed HLA-associated TCR beta chains outstripping equally common others in clonal expansion.

As for this clone: Its antigen remains unidentified.

This PCR relied on a set of 60 Vbeta primers and 13 Jbeta primers. Clones were read by immunoSEQ multiplex PCR, and TCRdb kept only the in-frame ones, dropping some. There are approximately 170,000 clones in the sample; 65% to 80% occur only once, and roughly 7% lies in the top ten. This clonotype was sampled from a woman aged 40-49 years in good health and CMV-seropositive. The sequencing input was PBMCs.

DNA for the CDR3: TGTGCCAGCAGCCCCCGGGACATGCCCTACGAGCAGTACTTC. It yields the protein CASSPRDMPYEQYF. V gene TRBV11-3 combines with J gene TRBJ2-7; possible D gene TRBD1, 6 bases. The length of the CDR3 is 14 residues. Deletions cut 5 bases from V and 2 bases from J, with 13 bases between. CDR1 is SGHNT, CDR2 YENEEA, per germline.